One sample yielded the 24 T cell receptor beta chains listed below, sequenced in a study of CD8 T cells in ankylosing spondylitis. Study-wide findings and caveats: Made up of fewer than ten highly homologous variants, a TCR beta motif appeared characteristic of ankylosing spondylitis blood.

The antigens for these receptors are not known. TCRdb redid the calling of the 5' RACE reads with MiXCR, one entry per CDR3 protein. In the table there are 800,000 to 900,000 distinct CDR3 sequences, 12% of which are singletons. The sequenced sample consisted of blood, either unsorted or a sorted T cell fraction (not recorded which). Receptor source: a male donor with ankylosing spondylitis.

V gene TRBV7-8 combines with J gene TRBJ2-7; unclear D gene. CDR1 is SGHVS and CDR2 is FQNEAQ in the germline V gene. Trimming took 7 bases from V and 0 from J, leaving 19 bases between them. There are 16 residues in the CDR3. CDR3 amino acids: CASNPLVLQSSYEQYF. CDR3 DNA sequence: TGTGCCAGCAACCCATTGGTACTCCAAAGCTCCTACGAGCAGTACTTC.

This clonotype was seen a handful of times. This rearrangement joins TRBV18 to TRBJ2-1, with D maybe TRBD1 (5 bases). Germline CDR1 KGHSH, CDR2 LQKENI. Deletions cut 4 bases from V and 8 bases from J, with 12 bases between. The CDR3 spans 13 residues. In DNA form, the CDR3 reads TGTGCCAGCTCACGGAACCAGGGCGATGAGCAGTTCTTC. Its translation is CASSRNQGDEQFF.

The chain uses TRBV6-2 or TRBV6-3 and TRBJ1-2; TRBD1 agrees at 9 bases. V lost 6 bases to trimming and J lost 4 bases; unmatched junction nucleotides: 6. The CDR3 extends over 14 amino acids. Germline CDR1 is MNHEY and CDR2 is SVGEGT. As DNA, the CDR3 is TGTGCCAGCAGACTATGGACAGGGGCCTATGGCTACACCTTC. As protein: CASRLWTGAYGYTF.

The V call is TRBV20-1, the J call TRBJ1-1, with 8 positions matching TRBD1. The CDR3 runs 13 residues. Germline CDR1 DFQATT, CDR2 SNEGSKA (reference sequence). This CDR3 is CRARDRTNTEAFF. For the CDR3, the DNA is TGCAGAGCCCGGGACAGGACGAACACTGAAGCTTTCTTT.

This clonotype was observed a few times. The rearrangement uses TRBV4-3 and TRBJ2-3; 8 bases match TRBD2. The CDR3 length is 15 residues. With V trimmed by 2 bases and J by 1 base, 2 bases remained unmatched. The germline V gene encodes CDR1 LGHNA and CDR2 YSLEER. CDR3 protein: CASSQSGSGTDTQYF. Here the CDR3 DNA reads TGCGCCAGCAGCCAAAGCGGGAGTGGCACAGATACGCAGTATTTT.

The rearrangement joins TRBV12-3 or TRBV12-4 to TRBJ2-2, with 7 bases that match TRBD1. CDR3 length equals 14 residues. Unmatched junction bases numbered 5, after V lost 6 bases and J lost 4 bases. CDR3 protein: CASRETGSTGELFF. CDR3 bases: TGTGCCAGCAGGGAGACAGGGTCCACCGGGGAGCTGTTTTTT.

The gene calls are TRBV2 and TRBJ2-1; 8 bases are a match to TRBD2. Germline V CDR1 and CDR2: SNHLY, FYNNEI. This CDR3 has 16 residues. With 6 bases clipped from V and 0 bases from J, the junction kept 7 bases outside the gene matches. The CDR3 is CASRRSSGFSYNEQFF. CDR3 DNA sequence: TGTGCCAGCAGGCGTTCTAGCGGGTTCTCCTACAATGAGCAGTTCTTC.

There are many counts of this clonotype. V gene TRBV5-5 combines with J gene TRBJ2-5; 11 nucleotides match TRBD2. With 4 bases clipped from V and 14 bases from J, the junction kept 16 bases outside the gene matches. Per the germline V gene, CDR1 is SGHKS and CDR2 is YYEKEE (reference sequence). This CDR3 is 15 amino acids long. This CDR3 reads CASSIPGLAGRGGYF. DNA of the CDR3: TGTGCCAGCAGCATACCCGGACTAGCGGGTCGCGGGGGATACTTC.

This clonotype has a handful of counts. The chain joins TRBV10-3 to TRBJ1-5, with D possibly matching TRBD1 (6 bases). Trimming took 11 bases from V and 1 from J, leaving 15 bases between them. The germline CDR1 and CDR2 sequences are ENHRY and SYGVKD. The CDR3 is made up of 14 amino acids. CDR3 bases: TGTGCCGCTAGGGGGGGGGAGAGCAATCAGCCCCAGCATTTT. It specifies CAARGGESNQPQHF.

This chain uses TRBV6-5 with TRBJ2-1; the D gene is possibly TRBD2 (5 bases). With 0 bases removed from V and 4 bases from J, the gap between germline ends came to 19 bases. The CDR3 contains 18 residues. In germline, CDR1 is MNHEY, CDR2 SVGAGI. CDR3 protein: CASSYSTKYGELYNEQFF. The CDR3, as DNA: TGTGCCAGCAGTTACTCGACGAAGTACGGGGAACTTTACAATGAGCAGTTCTTC.

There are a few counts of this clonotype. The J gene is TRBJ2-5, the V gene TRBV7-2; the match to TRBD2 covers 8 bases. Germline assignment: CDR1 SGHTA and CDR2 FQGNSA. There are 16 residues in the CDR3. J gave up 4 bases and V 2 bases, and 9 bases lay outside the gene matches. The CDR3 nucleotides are TGTGCCAGCAGCTTATTCGCAGCGGGAGTTGGAGAGACCCAGTACTTC. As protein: CASSLFAAGVGETQYF.

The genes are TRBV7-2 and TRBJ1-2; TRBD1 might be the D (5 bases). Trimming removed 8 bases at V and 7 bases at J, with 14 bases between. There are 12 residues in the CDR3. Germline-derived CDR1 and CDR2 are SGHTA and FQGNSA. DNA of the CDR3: TGTGCCAGCGGCCTGGGACTCATTGGCTACACCTTC. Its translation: CASGLGLIGYTF.

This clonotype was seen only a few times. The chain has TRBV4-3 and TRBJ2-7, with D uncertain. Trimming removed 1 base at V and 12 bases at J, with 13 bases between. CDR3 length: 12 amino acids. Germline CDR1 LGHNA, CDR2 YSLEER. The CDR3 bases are TGCGCCAGCAGCCAAGGACCGACACTCAGGTACTTC. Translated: CASSQGPTLRYF.

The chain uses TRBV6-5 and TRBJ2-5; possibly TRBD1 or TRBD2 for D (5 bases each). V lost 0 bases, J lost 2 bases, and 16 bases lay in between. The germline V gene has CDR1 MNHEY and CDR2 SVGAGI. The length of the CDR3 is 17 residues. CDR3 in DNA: TGTGCCAGCAGTTACTCCCCACCCGGGGCGCCTCAAGAGACCCAGTACTTC. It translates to CASSYSPPGAPQETQYF.

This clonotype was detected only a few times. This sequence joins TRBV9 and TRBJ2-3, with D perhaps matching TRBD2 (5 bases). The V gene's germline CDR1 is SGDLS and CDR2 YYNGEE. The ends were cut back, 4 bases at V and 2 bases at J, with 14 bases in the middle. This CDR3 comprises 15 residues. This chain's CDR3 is CASSLRPGFTDTQYF. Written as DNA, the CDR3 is TGTGCCAGCAGCCTACGACCGGGGTTCACAGATACGCAGTATTTT.

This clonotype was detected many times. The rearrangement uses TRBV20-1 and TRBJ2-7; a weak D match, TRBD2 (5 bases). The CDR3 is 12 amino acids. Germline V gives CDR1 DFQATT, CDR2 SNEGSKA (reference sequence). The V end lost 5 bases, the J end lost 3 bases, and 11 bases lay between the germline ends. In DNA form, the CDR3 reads TGCAGTGCTGGTCTAGCCCGCTACGAGCAGTACTTC. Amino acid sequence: CSAGLARYEQYF.

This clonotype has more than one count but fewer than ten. Here the CDR3 DNA reads TGTGCCAGCGCCTGGGGGGCTGAATACGAGCAGTACTTC. It yields the protein CASAWGAEYEQYF. This sequence joins TRBV6-1 and TRBJ2-7; D may correspond to TRBD1 or TRBD2 (6 bases each). The CDR3 is 13 residues long. Trimming took off 8 bases at V and 4 bases at J, with 15 bases between the two ends. Per germline, CDR1 MNHNS and CDR2 SASEGT.

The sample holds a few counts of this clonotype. The CDR3, as DNA: TGCAGTGCTAGAACCGGGATCAGCACAGATACGCAGTATTTT. Its protein is CSARTGISTDTQYF. This chain links TRBV20-1 with TRBJ2-3, with D possibly matching TRBD2 (5 bases). The CDR3 has 14 residues. The germline CDR1 and CDR2 sequences are DFQATT and SNEGSKA (reference sequence). Trimming took off 2 bases at V and 0 bases at J, with 9 bases between the two ends.

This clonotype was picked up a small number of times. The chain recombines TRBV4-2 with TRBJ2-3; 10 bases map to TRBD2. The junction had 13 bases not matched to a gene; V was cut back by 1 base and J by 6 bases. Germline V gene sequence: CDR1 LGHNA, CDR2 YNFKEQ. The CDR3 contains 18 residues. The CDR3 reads CASSQGRRTSGVGDTQYF. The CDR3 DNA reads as TGTGCCAGCAGCCAAGGTAGAAGAACTAGCGGGGTCGGCGATACGCAGTATTTT.

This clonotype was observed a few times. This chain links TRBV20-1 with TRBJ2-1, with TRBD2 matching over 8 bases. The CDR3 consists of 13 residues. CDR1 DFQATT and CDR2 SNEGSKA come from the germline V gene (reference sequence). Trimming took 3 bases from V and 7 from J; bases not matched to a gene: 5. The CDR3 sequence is CSASVGGRNEQFF. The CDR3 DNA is TGCAGTGCTAGTGTTGGCGGGAGGAATGAGCAGTTCTTC.

This CDR3 is CASSPNRGGPQQFF. The CDR3 bases are TGTGCCAGCTCACCAAACCGCGGCGGACCACAGCAGTTCTTC. The V gene is TRBV18, the J gene TRBJ2-1; D is unclear. The CDR3 contains 14 residues. The germline CDR1 and CDR2 sequences are KGHSH and LQKENI. The ends were cut back, 2 bases at V and 11 bases at J, with 16 bases in the middle.

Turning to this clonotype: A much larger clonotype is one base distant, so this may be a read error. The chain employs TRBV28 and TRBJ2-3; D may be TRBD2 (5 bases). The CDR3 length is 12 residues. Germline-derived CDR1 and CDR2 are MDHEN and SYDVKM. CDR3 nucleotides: TGTGCCAGCAGGGGAGTCACAGATACGCGGTATTTT. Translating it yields CASRGVTDTRYF.

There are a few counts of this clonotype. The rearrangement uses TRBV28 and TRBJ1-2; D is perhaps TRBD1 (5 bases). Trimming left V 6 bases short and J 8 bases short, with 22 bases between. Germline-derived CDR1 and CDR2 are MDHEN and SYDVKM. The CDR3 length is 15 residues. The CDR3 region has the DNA TGTGCCAGCAGCTTAACGACCGGGACTTACTGGGGCTACACCTTC. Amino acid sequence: CASSLTTGTYWGYTF.

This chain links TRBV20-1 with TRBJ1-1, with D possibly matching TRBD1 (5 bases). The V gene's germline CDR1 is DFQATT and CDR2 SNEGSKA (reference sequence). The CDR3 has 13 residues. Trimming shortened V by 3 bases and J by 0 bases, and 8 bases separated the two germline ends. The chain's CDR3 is CSARTTVNTEAFF. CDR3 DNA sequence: TGCAGTGCTAGGACGACAGTGAACACTGAAGCTTTCTTT.